Included here is one TCR beta chain sequence, with context. This entry is derived from a study of shared clonotypes between healthy human individuals. Data came from immunoSEQ multiplex PCR; TCRdb stores just in-frame clones and leaves some out. The table shows 1.5 million to 2.5 million clones, with about 95% occurring only once. The naive CD8 subset, CD45RO-negative cells positively selected for CCR7, excluded terminally differentiated effector memory CD45RA+ cells. The CDR3 runs 14 residues. The germline V and J ends were trimmed by 6 bases and 5 bases, with 14 bases remaining between them. Germline V gene lookup returns CDR1 MNHEY and CDR2 SVGAGI.

V usage is TRBV6-5 and J usage is TRBJ2-1; no reliable D call. The sequencing sample was made of naive CD8+ T cells sorted from blood. The clonotype was recovered from a man aged 18-30 years in good health. The CDR3 DNA is TGTGCCAGCAGGGGTACCGTAAGGGACAATGAGCAGTTCTTC. The encoded protein is CASRGTVRDNEQFF.